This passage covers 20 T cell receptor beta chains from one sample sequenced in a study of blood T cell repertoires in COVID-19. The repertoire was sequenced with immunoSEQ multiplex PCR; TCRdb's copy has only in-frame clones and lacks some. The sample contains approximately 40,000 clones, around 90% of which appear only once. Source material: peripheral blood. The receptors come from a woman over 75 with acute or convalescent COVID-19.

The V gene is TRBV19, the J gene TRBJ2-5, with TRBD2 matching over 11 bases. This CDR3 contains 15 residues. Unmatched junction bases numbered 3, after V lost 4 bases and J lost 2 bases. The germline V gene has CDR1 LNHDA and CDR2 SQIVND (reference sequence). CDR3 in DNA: TGTGCCAGTAGTAGGAGACTAGCGGGGCAAGAGACCCAGTACTTC. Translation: CASSRRLAGQETQYF.

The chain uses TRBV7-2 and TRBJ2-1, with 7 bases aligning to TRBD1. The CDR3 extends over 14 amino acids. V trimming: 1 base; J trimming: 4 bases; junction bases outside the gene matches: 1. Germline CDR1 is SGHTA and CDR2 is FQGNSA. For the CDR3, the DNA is TGTGCCAGCAGCTTAGTGGACAGGTACAATGAGCAGTTCTTC. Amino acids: CASSLVDRYNEQFF.

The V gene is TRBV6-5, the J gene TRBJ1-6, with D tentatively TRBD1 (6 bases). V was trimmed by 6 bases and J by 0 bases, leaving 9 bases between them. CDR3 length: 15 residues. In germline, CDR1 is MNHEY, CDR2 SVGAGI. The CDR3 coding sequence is TGTGCCAGCAGAAAGGACAGCTCCTATAATTCACCCCTCCACTTT. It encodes CASRKDSSYNSPLHF.

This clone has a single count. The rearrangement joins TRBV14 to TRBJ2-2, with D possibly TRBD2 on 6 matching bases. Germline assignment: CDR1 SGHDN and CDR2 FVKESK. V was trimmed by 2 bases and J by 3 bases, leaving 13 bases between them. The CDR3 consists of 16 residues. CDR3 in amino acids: CASSQPRLGHTGELFF. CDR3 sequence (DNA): TGTGCCAGCAGCCAACCCCGACTAGGCCACACCGGGGAGCTGTTTTTT.

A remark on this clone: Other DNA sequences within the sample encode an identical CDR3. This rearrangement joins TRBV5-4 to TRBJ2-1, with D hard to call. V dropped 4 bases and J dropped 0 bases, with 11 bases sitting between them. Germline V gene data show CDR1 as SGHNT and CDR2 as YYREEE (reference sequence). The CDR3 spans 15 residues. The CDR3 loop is CASSPTSSSYNEQFF. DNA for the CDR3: TGTGCCAGCAGCCCCACGTCTAGCTCCTACAATGAGCAGTTCTTC.

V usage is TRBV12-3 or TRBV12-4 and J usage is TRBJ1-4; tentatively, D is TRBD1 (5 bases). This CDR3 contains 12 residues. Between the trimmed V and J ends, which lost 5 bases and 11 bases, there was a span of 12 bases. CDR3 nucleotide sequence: TGTGCCAGCAGTCCCTCGAAGGGGAAACTGTTTTTT. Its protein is CASSPSKGKLFF.

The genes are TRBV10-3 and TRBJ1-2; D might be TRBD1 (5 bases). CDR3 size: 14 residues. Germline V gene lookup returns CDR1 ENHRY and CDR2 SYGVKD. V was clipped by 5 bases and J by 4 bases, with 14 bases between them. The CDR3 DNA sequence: TGTGCCATCAGTAATTCTGGGGCCGGCTATGGCTACACCTTC. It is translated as CAISNSGAGYGYTF.

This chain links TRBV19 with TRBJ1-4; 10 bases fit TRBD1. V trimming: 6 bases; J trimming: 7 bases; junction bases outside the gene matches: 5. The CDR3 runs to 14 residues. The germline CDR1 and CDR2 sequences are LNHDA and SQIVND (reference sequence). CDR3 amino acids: CASRRQGASEKLFF. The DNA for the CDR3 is TGTGCCAGTAGGAGACAGGGGGCAAGTGAAAAACTGTTTTTT. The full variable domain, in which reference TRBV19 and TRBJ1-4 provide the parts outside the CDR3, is DGGITQSPKYLFRKEGQNVTLSCEQNLNHDAMYWYRQDPGQGLRLIYYSQIVNDFQKGDIAEGYSVSREKKESFPLTVTSAQKNPTAFYLCASRRQGASEKLFFGSGTQLSVL.

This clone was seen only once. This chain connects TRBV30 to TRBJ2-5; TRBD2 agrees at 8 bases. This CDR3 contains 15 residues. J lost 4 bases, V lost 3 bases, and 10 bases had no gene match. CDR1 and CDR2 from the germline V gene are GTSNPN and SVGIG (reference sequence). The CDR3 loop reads CAWSRAGGARETQYF. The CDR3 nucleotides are TGTGCCTGGAGCCGAGCCGGGGGGGCACGAGAGACCCAGTACTTC.

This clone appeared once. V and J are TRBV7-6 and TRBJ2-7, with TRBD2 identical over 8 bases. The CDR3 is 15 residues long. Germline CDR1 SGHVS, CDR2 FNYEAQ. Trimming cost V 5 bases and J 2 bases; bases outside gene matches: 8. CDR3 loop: CASSPMPGGAYEQYF. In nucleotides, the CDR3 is TGTGCCAGCAGCCCCATGCCCGGGGGGGCCTACGAGCAGTACTTC.

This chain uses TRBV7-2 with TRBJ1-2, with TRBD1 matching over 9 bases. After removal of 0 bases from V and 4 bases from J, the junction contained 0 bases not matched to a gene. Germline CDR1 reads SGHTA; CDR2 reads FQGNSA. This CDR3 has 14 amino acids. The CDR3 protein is CASSLATGGYGYTF. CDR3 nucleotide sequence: TGTGCCAGCAGCTTAGCGACAGGGGGCTATGGCTACACCTTC. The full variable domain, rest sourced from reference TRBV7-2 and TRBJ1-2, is GAGVSQSPSNKVTEKGKDVELRCDPISGHTALYWYRQSLGQGLEFLIYFQGNSAPDKSGLPSDRFSAERTGGSVSTLTIQRTQQEDSAVYLCASSLATGGYGYTFGSGTRLTVV.

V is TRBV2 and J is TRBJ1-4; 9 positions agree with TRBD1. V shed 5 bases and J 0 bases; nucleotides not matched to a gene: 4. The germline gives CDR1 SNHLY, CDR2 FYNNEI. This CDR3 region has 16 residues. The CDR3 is CASSRQGVTTNEKLFF. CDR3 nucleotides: TGTGCCAGCAGTAGACAGGGGGTGACAACTAATGAAAAACTGTTTTTT.

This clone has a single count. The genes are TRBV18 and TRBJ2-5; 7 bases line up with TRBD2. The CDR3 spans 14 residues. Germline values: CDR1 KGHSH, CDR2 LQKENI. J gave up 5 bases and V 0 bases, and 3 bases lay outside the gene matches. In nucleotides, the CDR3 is TGTGCCAGCTCACCACCGACTAGCCGCGAGACCCAGTACTTC. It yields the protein CASSPPTSRETQYF.

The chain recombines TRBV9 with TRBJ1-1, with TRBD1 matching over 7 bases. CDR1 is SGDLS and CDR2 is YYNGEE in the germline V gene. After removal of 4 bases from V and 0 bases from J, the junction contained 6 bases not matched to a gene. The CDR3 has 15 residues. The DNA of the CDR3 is TGTGCCAGCAGCAGAGACAGGGTCATGAACACTGAAGCTTTCTTT. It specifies CASSRDRVMNTEAFF. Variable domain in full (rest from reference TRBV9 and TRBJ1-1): DSGVTQTPKHLITATGQRVTLRCSPRSGDLSVYWYQQSLDQGLQFLIQYYNGEERAKGNILERFSAQQFPDLHSELNLSSLELGDSALYFCASSRDRVMNTEAFFGQGTRLTVV.

Here the CDR3 DNA reads TGCGCCAGCAGCCCGCGGGGACCGCCGAACACCGGGGAGCTGTTTTTT. Translating it yields CASSPRGPPNTGELFF. The V and J genes are TRBV5-1 and TRBJ2-2; TRBD2 might be the D (6 bases). The CDR3 covers 16 residues. Germline CDR1 reads SGHRS; CDR2 reads YFSETQ. Trimming stripped 4 bases from V and 0 bases from J, with 13 bases between.

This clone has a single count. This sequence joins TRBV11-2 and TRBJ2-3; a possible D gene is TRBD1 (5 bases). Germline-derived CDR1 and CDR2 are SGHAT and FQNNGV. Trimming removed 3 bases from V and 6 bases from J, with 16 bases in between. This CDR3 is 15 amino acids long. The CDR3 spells CASSFAESGLDTQYF. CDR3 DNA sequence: TGTGCCAGCAGCTTCGCGGAGTCAGGGTTGGATACGCAGTATTTT.

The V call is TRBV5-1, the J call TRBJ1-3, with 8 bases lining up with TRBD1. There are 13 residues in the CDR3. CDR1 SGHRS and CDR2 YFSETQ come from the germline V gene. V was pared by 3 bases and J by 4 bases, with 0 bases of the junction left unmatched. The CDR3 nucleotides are TGCGCCAGCAGCTGGGACAGGGGAAACACCATATATTTT. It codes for CASSWDRGNTIYF.

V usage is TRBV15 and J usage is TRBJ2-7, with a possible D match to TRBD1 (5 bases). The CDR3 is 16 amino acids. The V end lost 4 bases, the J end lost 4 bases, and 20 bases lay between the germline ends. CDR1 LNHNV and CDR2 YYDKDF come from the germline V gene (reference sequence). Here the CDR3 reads CATSINQGSGIYEQYF. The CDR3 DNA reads TGTGCCACCAGCATAAATCAGGGTTCAGGGATTTACGAGCAGTACTTC.

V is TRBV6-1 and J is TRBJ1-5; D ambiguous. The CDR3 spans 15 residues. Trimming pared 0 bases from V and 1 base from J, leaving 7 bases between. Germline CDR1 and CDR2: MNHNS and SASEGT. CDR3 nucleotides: TGTGCCAGCAGTGAAGCTCCGGGAAGCAATCAGCCCCAGCATTTT. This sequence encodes CASSEAPGSNQPQHF.

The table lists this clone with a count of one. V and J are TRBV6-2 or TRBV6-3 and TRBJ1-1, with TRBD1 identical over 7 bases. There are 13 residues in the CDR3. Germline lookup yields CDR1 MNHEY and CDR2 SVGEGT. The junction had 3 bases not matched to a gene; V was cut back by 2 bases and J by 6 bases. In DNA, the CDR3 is TGTGCCAGCAGTTACCGACAGGGTTCTGAAGCTTTCTTT. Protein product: CASSYRQGSEAFF.